The rows below give T cell receptor beta chains drawn from one sample of a study of radiotherapy plus CTLA-4 blockade in lung cancer. Assay: immunoSEQ multiplex PCR; the TCRdb copy retains only in-frame clones and omits some. This sample has fewer than 40,000 clones, with around 70% found just once. The source material was peripheral blood, sampled from a patient treated with radiotherapy plus ipilimumab. Receptors were obtained from a human donor with non-small cell lung cancer whose response to radiotherapy plus ipilimumab could not be evaluated. The CDR3 runs from the conserved cysteine through the conserved F or W. The D gene is left open where the match is weak. Size tells how often a clone was seen (once, few, many) or the class of an expanded clone, and some rows leave it out.

CDR3 DNA: TGTGCCAGCAGCTCACAGGGGTCCGCCGGGGAGCTGTTTTTT
CDR3 protein: CASSSQGSAGELFF
clone size: .
D gene: TRBD1
V gene: TRBV5-4
J gene: TRBJ2-2

CDR3 DNA: TGCAGCGTTGAAGATCCGGCCAGTAGGAGGGGTCGAGCTTTCTTT
CDR3 protein: CSVEDPASRRGRAFF
clone size: once
D gene: .
V gene: TRBV29-1
J gene: TRBJ1-1

CDR3 DNA: TGTGCCAGCAGTGACAGGTTCTTGAACACTGAAGCTTTCTTT
CDR3 protein: CASSDRFLNTEAFF
clone size: .
D gene: .
V gene: TRBV6-1
J gene: TRBJ1-1

CDR3 DNA: TGCGCCAGCAGCAGCGGACAGGGGGCGGCCGGGGAGCTGTTTTTT
CDR3 protein: CASSSGQGAAGELFF
clone size: .
D gene: TRBD1
V gene: TRBV5-1
J gene: TRBJ2-2

CDR3 DNA: TGTGCCAGCAGTTTAGGGACAGACTCTGGAAACACCATATATTTT
CDR3 protein: CASSLGTDSGNTIYF
clone size: .
D gene: TRBD1
V gene: TRBV27
J gene: TRBJ1-3

CDR3 DNA: TGTGCCAGCAGCGTTGGGACAGGGGGACACTACGAGCAGTACTTC
CDR3 protein: CASSVGTGGHYEQYF
clone size: .
D gene: TRBD1
V gene: TRBV9
J gene: TRBJ2-7

CDR3 DNA: TGTGCCAGCACTAGGACAGGGGGCGATGCCGGGGAGCTGTTTTTT
CDR3 protein: CASTRTGGDAGELFF
clone size: few
D gene: TRBD1
V gene: TRBV6-1
J gene: TRBJ2-2

CDR3 DNA: TGTGCCAGCAGCCGCAGACAGGGAACTGAAGCTTTCTTT
CDR3 protein: CASSRRQGTEAFF
clone size: few
D gene: TRBD1
V gene: TRBV6-5
J gene: TRBJ1-1

CDR3 DNA: TGTGCCAGCAGCCAGGACAGCGGGAGGGTATACGAGCAGTACTTC
CDR3 protein: CASSQDSGRVYEQYF
clone size: .
D gene: TRBD2
V gene: TRBV7-2
J gene: TRBJ2-7

CDR3 DNA: TGCGCCAGCAGCAGACAGGGGGCAGCTAATGAAAAACTGTTTTTT
CDR3 protein: CASSRQGAANEKLFF
clone size: .
D gene: TRBD1
V gene: TRBV5-1
J gene: TRBJ1-4